A selection of T cell receptor beta chains follows, all from one sample in a study of shared clonotypes between healthy human individuals. Libraries were prepared by immunoSEQ multiplex PCR; TCRdb keeps only in-frame clonotypes and omits some of them. The profile shows about 2.1 million clones, roughly 95% of them singletons. Sequenced material: naive CD8+ T cells from PBMCs. The receptors were sampled from a man between 18 and 35 years old in good health. Some clones in this sample may be carry-over from other donors' samples. Each CDR3 is given with its conserved first and last residue. The order of the fields is CDR3 DNA, CDR3 protein, V gene, D gene, J gene, clone size. A D gene is named only where the DNA matches it firmly. Where a row states a size, it is once, few, many or the class of an expanded clone; other rows omit it.

TGCGCCAGCACCCAAGGGCTGAACACCGGGGAGCTGTTTTTT CASTQGLNTGELFF TRBV4-3 . TRBJ2-2 .
TGTGCCAGCAGCCCGACAGGGGACAGTAGGAATGAGCAGTTCTTC CASSPTGDSRNEQFF TRBV27 TRBD1 TRBJ2-1 once
TGCGCCAGCAGCCAAGTTGCCCGGGGGACAGGGAGTAACATTCAGTACTTC CASSQVARGTGSNIQYF TRBV4-3 TRBD1 TRBJ2-4 .
TGTGCCAGCAGCTTAGCCCCAAGCTCCTACAATGAGCAGTTCTTC CASSLAPSSYNEQFF TRBV7-3 . TRBJ2-1 .
TGTGCCAGCAGCTTGTGGTGGGGCAATGAGCAGTTCTTC CASSLWWGNEQFF TRBV5-6 . TRBJ2-1 .
TGTGCCAGCAGCGTAGGGCCGAACACTGAAGCTTTCTTT CASSVGPNTEAFF TRBV9 . TRBJ1-1 .
TGTGCCAGCAGTTTGATAGGTCAGCCCCAGCATTTT CASSLIGQPQHF TRBV27 . TRBJ1-5 .
TGTGCCAGCAGCGGGACTAGCTCGAGCGAGCAGTTCTTC CASSGTSSSEQFF TRBV7-3 TRBD2 TRBJ2-1 .
TGCGCCAGCAGACACGGGGGTTATAATGAGCAGTTCTTC CASRHGGYNEQFF TRBV4-1 . TRBJ2-1 .
TGTGCCAGCAGTGAAGACGCCTATAGCAATCAGCCCCAGCATTTT CASSEDAYSNQPQHF TRBV6-1 . TRBJ1-5 once
TGTGCCAGTAGTATATCGTGGGACAGGAGGCCCTACTCTAACTATGGCTACACCTTC CASSISWDRRPYSNYGYTF TRBV19 TRBD1 TRBJ1-2 many
TGTGCCAGTAGTAGATCGGTGGGGGGGCTGGAGACCCAGTACTTC CASSRSVGGLETQYF TRBV19 . TRBJ2-5 .
TGTGCCAGCAACCCCTCCAGGGGGATGTACGAGCAGTACTTC CASNPSRGMYEQYF TRBV28 TRBD1 TRBJ2-7 .